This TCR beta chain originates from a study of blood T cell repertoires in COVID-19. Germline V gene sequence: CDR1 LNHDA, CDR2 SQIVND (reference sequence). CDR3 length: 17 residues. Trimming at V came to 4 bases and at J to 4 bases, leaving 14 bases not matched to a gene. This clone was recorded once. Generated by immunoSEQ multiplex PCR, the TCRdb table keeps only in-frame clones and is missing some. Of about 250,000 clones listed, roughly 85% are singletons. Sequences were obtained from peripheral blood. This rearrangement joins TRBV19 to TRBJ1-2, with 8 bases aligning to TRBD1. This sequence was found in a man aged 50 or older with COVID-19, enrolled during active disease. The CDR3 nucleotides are TGTGCCAGTAGTACCGACGTCCTGGACAGGGATAGCTATGGCTACACCTTC. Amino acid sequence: CASSTDVLDRDSYGYTF. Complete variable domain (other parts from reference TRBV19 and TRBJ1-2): DGGITQSPKYLFRKEGQNVTLSCEQNLNHDAMYWYRQDPGQGLRLIYYSQIVNDFQKGDIAEGYSVSREKKESFPLTVTSAQKNPTAFYLCASSTDVLDRDSYGYTFGSGTRLTVV.